The following is a TCR beta chain sequence with its context. Its target is unknown. This specimen comes from a study of a mutant IDH1 vaccine in newly diagnosed glioma. Study context: Vaccine administration was initiated 4-6 weeks following radiotherapy alone, or with temozolomide cycles. Radiotherapy, temozolomide, or both had been given previously, and both were given to most. Whole-study findings and limits: Researchers report vaccine-induced immune responses in just under 95% of patients.

The V and J ends lost 1 base and 0 bases respectively, with 21 bases between them. Germline V CDR1 and CDR2: MGHRA, YSYEKL. This CDR3 is 19 amino acids long. Profiling relied on immunoSEQ multiplex PCR, and the TCRdb table lists in-frame clones only, not all of them. The sample carries 30,000 to 40,000 clones, just under 85% recorded once. Time point meaning: week 5, during vaccination. Each vaccine dose was 300 ug of mutant IDH1 20-mer peptide, with topical imiquimod. The sequence was collected from a man aged 30-40 years with glioma. The chain joins TRBV4-1 to TRBJ1-2; D uncertain. The source material was PBMCs, sampled from a glioma patient whose treatment included an IDH1 peptide vaccine. This CDR3 is CASSQVIWERVTANYGYTF. The CDR3 DNA follows: TGCGCCAGCAGCCAAGTTATCTGGGAAAGGGTTACGGCTAACTATGGCTACACCTTC.